The next 18 T cell receptor beta chains were all read from a single sample in a study of T cells in tumors after PD-1 blockade. Clones were read by immunoSEQ multiplex PCR, and TCRdb kept only the in-frame ones, dropping some. This sample has approximately 46,000 clones, with nearly 80% found just once. The starting material was PBMCs, obtained before anti-PD-1 treatment. The receptors shown here come from a human donor with basal cell carcinoma.

This chain uses TRBV3-1 (or the pseudogene TRBV3-2) with TRBJ2-4, with D perhaps matching TRBD1 or TRBD2 (5 bases each). CDR3 size: 15 residues. Between the trimmed V and J ends, which lost 5 bases and 3 bases, there was a span of 14 bases. Germline values: CDR1 LGHDT, CDR2 YNNKEL (reference sequence). CDR3 sequence (DNA): TGTGCCAGCAGCTCCACTTTTGGGGGCAAAAACATTCAGTACTTC. It translates to CASSSTFGGKNIQYF.

The gene calls are TRBV28 and TRBJ2-7; the match to TRBD1 covers 9 bases. CDR3 length: 14 residues. Unmatched junction bases numbered 5, after V lost 6 bases and J lost 2 bases. CDR1 MDHEN and CDR2 SYDVKM come from the germline V gene. CDR3 sequence: CASRRTGATYEQYF. The CDR3, as DNA: TGTGCCAGCAGGCGGACAGGGGCGACCTACGAGCAGTACTTC.

This clone was counted once. This chain joins TRBV4-1 and TRBJ2-1, with TRBD2 matching 12 bases. Germline V CDR1 and CDR2: MGHRA, YSYEKL. The CDR3 has 17 residues. With V trimmed by 2 bases and J by 4 bases, 6 bases remained unmatched. The CDR3 bases are TGCGCCAGCAGCCAAAGAGTCGGACTAGCGGGATACAATGAGCAGTTCTTC. This codes for CASSQRVGLAGYNEQFF.

The chain carries TRBV19 and TRBJ2-2; TRBD2 matches at 13 bases. Germline V gene sequence: CDR1 LNHDA, CDR2 SQIVND (reference sequence). This CDR3 is built from 15 residues. After removal of 6 bases from V and 4 bases from J, the junction contained 2 bases not matched to a gene. In DNA, the CDR3 is TGTGCCAGTAGCGGACTAGCGGGAGTCACCGGGGAGCTGTTTTTT. This encodes CASSGLAGVTGELFF.

The V gene is TRBV3-1 (or the pseudogene TRBV3-2), the J gene TRBJ1-1, with D possibly TRBD1 on 5 matching bases. Germline values: CDR1 LGHDT, CDR2 YNNKEL (reference sequence). Trimming cost V 3 bases and J 4 bases, with 9 bases left between them. The CDR3 totals 13 residues. CDR3 sequence (DNA): TGTGCCAGCAGCCATCAGGGTGGCACTGAAGCTTTCTTT. Amino acids: CASSHQGGTEAFF.

This clone was counted between two and nine times. V is TRBV7-2 and J is TRBJ2-5; tentative D call: TRBD2 (6 bases). V lost 5 bases and J 0 bases, leaving 13 bases between the germline ends. This CDR3 has 15 amino acids. The germline gives CDR1 SGHTA, CDR2 FQGNSA. CDR3 DNA: TGTGCCAGCAGCCCCACCCGGGGGTACCAAGAGACCCAGTACTTC. Residues: CASSPTRGYQETQYF.

This chain connects TRBV7-8 to TRBJ1-4, with D hard to call. The CDR3 is 18 residues long. V lost 1 base and J 0 bases, leaving 15 bases between the germline ends. The germline V gene has CDR1 SGHVS and CDR2 FQNEAQ. The chain's CDR3 is CASSLELIQTATNEKLFF. The DNA for the CDR3 is TGTGCCAGCAGCTTAGAGTTGATACAGACTGCAACTAATGAAAAACTGTTTTTT.

The rearrangement uses TRBV19 and TRBJ2-3; unclear D gene. The CDR3 runs to 14 residues. Trimming pared 4 bases from V and 0 bases from J, leaving 8 bases between. Germline V gives CDR1 LNHDA, CDR2 SQIVND (reference sequence). As DNA, the CDR3 is TGTGCCAGTAGTAGGGCGATTAGCACAGATACGCAGTATTTT. It encodes CASSRAISTDTQYF.

For the CDR3, the DNA is TGTGCCTGGAGTTCAGGGAATTATAATTCACCCCTCCACTTT. Protein: CAWSSGNYNSPLHF. The chain combines TRBV30 with TRBJ1-6; possible D gene TRBD1, 5 bases. Trimming took off 2 bases at V and 4 bases at J, with 9 bases between the two ends. The CDR3 has 14 amino acids. Germline assignment: CDR1 GTSNPN and CDR2 SVGIG (reference sequence).

This clone was seen once. The J gene is TRBJ2-7, the V gene TRBV28, with D unresolved. V lost 6 bases and J 9 bases, leaving 15 bases between the germline ends. CDR3 length equals 12 residues. Germline lookup yields CDR1 MDHEN and CDR2 SYDVKM. The DNA for the CDR3 is TGTGCCAGCAGCGGCGGTGGATGGGGGCAGTACTTC. Amino acids: CASSGGGWGQYF.

This chain uses TRBV27 with TRBJ2-1; no clear D gene. CDR3 length: 14 amino acids. Germline V gives CDR1 MNHEY, CDR2 SMNVEV (reference sequence). V was clipped by 0 bases and J by 6 bases, with 9 bases between them. The CDR3 loop reads CASSLSTGPNEQFF. CDR3 in DNA: TGTGCCAGCAGTTTATCTACCGGACCCAATGAGCAGTTCTTC.

This chain links TRBV2 with TRBJ2-3, with 8 nucleotides matching TRBD1. This CDR3 is built from 14 residues. Trimming took 2 bases from V and 4 from J; bases not matched to a gene: 2. The germline gives CDR1 SNHLY, CDR2 FYNNEI. Written as DNA, the CDR3 is TGTGCCAGCAGTGAAACAGGGGGTGCAGATACGCAGTATTTT. Translation gives CASSETGGADTQYF. The full variable domain, its missing parts supplied by reference TRBV2 and TRBJ2-3, is EPEVTQTPSHQVTQMGQEVILRCVPISNHLYFYWYRQILGQKVEFLVSFYNNEISEKSEIFDDQFSVERPDGSNFTLKIRSTKLEDSAMYFCASSETGGADTQYFGPGTRLTVL.

J is TRBJ1-1 and V is TRBV28; 7 bases fit TRBD1. V lost 5 bases to trimming and J lost 0 bases; unmatched junction nucleotides: 15. The CDR3 consists of 18 residues. The germline V gene has CDR1 MDHEN and CDR2 SYDVKM. The CDR3 loop is CASSPVRRTGNMNTEAFF. In DNA form, the CDR3 reads TGTGCCAGCAGTCCAGTGCGGAGGACAGGTAACATGAACACTGAAGCTTTCTTT. The variable domain in full, completed from reference TRBV28 and TRBJ1-1, reads DVKVTQSSRYLVKRTGEKVFLECVQDMDHENMFWYRQDPGLGLRLIYFSYDVKMKEKGDIPEGYSVSREKKERFSLILESASTNQTSMYLCASSPVRRTGNMNTEAFFGQGTRLTVV.

This chain links TRBV4-1 with TRBJ1-5; 10 positions match TRBD1. The V segment lost 3 bases and the J segment 5 bases; nucleotides outside the gene matches: 10. Per germline, CDR1 MGHRA and CDR2 YSYEKL. The CDR3 runs to 17 residues. CDR3: CASSHPVTGGRDQPQHF. As DNA, the CDR3 is TGCGCCAGCAGCCATCCGGTGACAGGGGGCAGGGATCAGCCCCAGCATTTT.

Only one count was recorded for this clone. The chain recombines TRBV11-3 with TRBJ2-3, with no clear D. This CDR3 spans 14 amino acids. V gave up 0 bases and J gave up 0 bases, with 4 bases separating them. Looked up from germline, CDR1 is SGHNT and CDR2 is YENEEA. The CDR3 DNA is TGTGCCAGCAGCTTAGATCCTAGCACAGATACGCAGTATTTT. This gives the protein CASSLDPSTDTQYF.

J is TRBJ2-5 and V is TRBV5-1; tentative D call: TRBD2 (6 bases). The CDR3 extends over 14 amino acids. With 1 base removed from V and 0 bases from J, the gap between germline ends came to 7 bases. In germline, CDR1 is SGHRS, CDR2 YFSETQ. CDR3: CASSLRLDQETQYF. The CDR3, as DNA: TGCGCCAGCAGCTTGAGACTAGACCAAGAGACCCAGTACTTC.

This chain connects TRBV5-1 to TRBJ1-6; TRBD1 aligns across 7 bases. This CDR3 is built from 17 residues. Per germline, CDR1 SGHRS and CDR2 YFSETQ. V was clipped by 2 bases and J by 0 bases; unmatched bases: 5. This CDR3 reads CASSLGQASSYNSPLHF. The CDR3 DNA follows: TGCGCCAGCAGCTTAGGACAGGCTAGCTCCTATAATTCACCCCTCCACTTT.

Here the CDR3 reads CASRSGTGGYEQYF. The CDR3 region has the DNA TGTGCCAGCAGGTCCGGGACAGGGGGCTACGAGCAGTACTTC. This chain uses TRBV2 with TRBJ2-7, with 11 bases that match TRBD1. CDR3 size: 14 residues. Germline trimming cut 6 bases from V and 3 bases from J; bases unmatched to any gene: 4. Germline V gene data show CDR1 as SNHLY and CDR2 as FYNNEI.